Following are 4 T cell receptor beta chains from one sample sequenced in a study of T cells in Graves' hyperthyroidism and ophthalmopathy. Using RNA transcripts as the source, TCR beta CDR3 regions were amplified. TCR CDR3 underwent first-round RT-PCR with the HTBI primer set. MiXCR, applied by TCRdb to the multiplex PCR reads, yields one record per CDR3 protein. The table shows 490,000 or so distinct CDR3 sequences, with 22% occurring only once. The sequencing input was blood. Every receptor here comes from a woman between 65 and 79 years old with Graves' ophthalmopathy.

This clonotype has more than one count but fewer than ten. The chain carries TRBV10-3 and TRBJ2-2; 7 nucleotides agree with TRBD1. J lost 1 base, V lost 6 bases, and 2 bases had no gene match. The CDR3 length is 14 residues. The germline CDR1 and CDR2 sequences are ENHRY and SYGVKD. The CDR3 region has the DNA TGTGCCATCAGACAGGGGATGAACACCGGGGAGCTGTTTTTT. This encodes CAIRQGMNTGELFF.

This clonotype was observed a handful of times. The CDR3 sequence: CASSYLPPIATNEKLFF. The CDR3, as DNA: TGTGCCAGCAGCTACCTTCCACCGATTGCAACTAATGAAAAACTGTTTTTT. The gene calls are TRBV7-4 and TRBJ1-4; D remains ambiguous. The germline V gene has CDR1 SGHVT and CDR2 SQSDAQ. CDR3 length: 17 amino acids. Trimming stripped 4 bases from V and 0 bases from J, with 15 bases between.

This clonotype was seen only once. A much larger clone sits a single nucleotide away, making a read error possible. The chain links TRBV7-2 to TRBJ2-7; D is unclear. CDR3 length equals 14 residues. Trimming took off 5 bases at V and 6 bases at J, with 17 bases between the two ends. Per the germline V gene, CDR1 is SGHTA and CDR2 is FQGNSA. DNA of the CDR3: TGTGCCAGCAGCGCGACACGGTTTGCCGGCGAGCAGTACTTC. Residues: CASSATRFAGEQYF.

This clonotype was counted at least ten times. The genes are TRBV12-3 or TRBV12-4 and TRBJ1-1; weak D call: TRBD1 (6 bases). This CDR3 has 13 residues. V lost 7 bases to trimming and J lost 0 bases, with 9 bases between them. The CDR3 bases are TGTGCCAGCACAAGACAGGTGAACACTGAAGCTTTCTTT. Amino acids: CASTRQVNTEAFF.